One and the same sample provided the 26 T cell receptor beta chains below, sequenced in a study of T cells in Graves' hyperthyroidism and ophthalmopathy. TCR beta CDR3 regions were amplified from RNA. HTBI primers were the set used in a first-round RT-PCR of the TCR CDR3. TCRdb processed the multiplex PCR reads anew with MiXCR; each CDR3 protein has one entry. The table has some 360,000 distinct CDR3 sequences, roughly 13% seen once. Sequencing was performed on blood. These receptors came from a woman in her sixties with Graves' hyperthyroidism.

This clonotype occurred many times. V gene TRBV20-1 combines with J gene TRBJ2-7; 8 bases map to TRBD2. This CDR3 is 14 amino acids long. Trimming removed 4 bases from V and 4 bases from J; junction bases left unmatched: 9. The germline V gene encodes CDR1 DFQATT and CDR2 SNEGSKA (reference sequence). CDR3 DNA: TGCAGTGCTATGGAGGCTAGCGGGCGATACGAGCAGTACTTC. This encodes CSAMEASGRYEQYF.

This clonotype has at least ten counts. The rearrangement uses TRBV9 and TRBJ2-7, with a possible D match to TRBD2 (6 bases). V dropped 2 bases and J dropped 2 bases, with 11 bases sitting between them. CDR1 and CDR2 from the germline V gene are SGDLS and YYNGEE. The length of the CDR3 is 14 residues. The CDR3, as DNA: TGTGCCAGCAGCGTTTCCTGGAGGGCCTACGAGCAGTACTTC. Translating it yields CASSVSWRAYEQYF.

CDR3 residues: CASSHRLAGGIETQYF. CDR3 DNA: TGTGCCAGCAGCCATCGACTAGCGGGAGGTATAGAGACCCAGTACTTC. This chain links TRBV7-8 with TRBJ2-5; 13 nucleotides align to TRBD2. Germline V gene data show CDR1 as SGHVS and CDR2 as FQNEAQ. The V and J ends lost 5 bases and 4 bases, in that order; junction bases with no gene match: 7. The CDR3 is made up of 16 amino acids.

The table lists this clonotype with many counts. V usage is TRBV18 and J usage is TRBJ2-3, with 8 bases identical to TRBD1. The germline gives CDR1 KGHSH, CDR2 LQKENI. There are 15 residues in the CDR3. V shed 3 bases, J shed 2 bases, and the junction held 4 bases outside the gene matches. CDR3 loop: CASSPPQGATDTQYF. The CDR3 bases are TGTGCCAGCTCACCTCCCCAGGGGGCCACAGATACGCAGTATTTT.

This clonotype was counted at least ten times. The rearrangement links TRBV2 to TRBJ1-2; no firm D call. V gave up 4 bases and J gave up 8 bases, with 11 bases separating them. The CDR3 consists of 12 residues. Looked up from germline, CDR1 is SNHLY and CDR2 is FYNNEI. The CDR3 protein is CASSVSTRGYTF. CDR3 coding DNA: TGTGCCAGCAGTGTTTCCACGAGGGGCTACACCTTC.

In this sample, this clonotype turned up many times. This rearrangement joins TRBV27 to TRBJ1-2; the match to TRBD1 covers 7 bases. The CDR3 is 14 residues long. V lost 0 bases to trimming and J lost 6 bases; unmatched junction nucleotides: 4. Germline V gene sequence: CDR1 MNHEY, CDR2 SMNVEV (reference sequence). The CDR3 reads CASSLSSGGHGYTF. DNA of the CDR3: TGTGCCAGCAGTTTATCTTCAGGGGGGCATGGCTACACCTTC.

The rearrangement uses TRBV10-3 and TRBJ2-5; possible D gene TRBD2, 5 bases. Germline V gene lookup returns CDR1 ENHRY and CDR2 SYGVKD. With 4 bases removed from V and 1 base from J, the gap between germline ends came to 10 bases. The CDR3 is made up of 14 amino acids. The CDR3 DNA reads TGTGCCATCAGTGGGAAAGGAGGCCAAGAGACCCAGTACTTC. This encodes CAISGKGGQETQYF.

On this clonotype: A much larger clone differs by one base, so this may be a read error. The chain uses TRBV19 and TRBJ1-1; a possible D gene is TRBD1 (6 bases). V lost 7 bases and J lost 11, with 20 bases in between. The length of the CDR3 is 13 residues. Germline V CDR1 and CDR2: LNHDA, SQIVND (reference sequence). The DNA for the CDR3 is TGTGCCAGTAACGGGATCAGGGGCGGGAAGGCTTTCTTT. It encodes CASNGIRGGKAFF.

The CDR3 here is CASSLGSRVEEKLFF. The CDR3 DNA follows: TGCGCCAGCAGCTTGGGTAGCCGAGTTGAGGAAAAACTGTTTTTT. The chain links TRBV5-1 to TRBJ1-4; D unclear. This CDR3 is 15 amino acids long. Germline assignment: CDR1 SGHRS and CDR2 YFSETQ. Trimming stripped 0 bases from V and 8 bases from J, with 14 bases between.

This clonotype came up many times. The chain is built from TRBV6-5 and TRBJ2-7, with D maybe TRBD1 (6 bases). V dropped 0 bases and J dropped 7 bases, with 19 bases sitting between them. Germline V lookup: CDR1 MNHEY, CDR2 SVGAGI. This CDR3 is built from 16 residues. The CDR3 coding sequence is TGTGCCAGCAGTTACTCGATTATAGGGGGATTGCGTGAGCAGTACTTC. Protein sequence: CASSYSIIGGLREQYF.

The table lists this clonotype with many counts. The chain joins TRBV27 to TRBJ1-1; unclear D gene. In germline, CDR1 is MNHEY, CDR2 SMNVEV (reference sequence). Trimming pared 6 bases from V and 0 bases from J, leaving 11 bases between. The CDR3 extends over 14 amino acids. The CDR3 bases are TGTGCCAGCAGAGTTAACCCCATGAACACTGAAGCTTTCTTT. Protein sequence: CASRVNPMNTEAFF.

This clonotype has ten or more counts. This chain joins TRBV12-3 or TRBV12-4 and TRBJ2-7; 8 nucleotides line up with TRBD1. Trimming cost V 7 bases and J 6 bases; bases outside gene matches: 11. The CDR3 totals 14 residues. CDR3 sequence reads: CASTRTGSTFEQYF. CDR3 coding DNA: TGTGCCAGCACTCGGACAGGGTCTACCTTCGAGCAGTACTTC.

CDR3 bases: TGTGCTAGTGGTTTGGGGACAGGGATGACAGATACGCAGTATTTT. Translated: CASGLGTGMTDTQYF. This chain links TRBV12-5 with TRBJ2-3; 8 nucleotides align to TRBD1. Germline V lookup: CDR1 LGHNT, CDR2 FRNRAP. The CDR3 has 15 amino acids. Trimming took 1 base from V and 3 from J; bases not matched to a gene: 3.

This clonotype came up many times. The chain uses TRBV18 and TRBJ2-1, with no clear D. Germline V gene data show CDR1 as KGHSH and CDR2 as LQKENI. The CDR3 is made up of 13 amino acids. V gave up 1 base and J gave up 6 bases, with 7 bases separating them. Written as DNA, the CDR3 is TGTGCCAGCTCACCACAAACTATCAATGAGCAGTTCTTC. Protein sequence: CASSPQTINEQFF.

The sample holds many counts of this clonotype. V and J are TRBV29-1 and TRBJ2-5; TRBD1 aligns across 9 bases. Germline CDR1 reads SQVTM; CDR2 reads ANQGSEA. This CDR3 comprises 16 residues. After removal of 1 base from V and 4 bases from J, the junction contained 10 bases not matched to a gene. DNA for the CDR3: TGCAGCGTTGAAGTTGGGGGGACAGGGTCGGTAGAGACCCAGTACTTC. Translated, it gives CSVEVGGTGSVETQYF.

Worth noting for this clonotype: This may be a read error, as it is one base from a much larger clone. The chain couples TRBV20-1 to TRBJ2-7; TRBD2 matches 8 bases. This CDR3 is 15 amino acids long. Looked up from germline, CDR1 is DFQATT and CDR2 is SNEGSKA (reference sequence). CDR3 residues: CSAHFTSGDSYKQYF. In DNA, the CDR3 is TGCAGTGCTCACTTCACTAGCGGAGACTCCTACAAGCAGTACTTC.

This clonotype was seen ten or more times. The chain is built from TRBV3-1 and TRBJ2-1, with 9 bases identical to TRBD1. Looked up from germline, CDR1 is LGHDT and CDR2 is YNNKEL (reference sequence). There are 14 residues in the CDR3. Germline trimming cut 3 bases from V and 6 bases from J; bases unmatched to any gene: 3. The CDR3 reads CASSHADRGNEQFF. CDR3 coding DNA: TGTGCCAGCAGCCACGCGGACAGGGGCAATGAGCAGTTCTTC.

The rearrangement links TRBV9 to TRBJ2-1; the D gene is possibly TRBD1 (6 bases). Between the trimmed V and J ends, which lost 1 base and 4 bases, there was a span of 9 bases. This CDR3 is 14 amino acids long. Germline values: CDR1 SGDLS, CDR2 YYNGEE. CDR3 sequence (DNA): TGTGCCAGCAGCGTAACACAGGGATACAATGAGCAGTTCTTC. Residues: CASSVTQGYNEQFF.

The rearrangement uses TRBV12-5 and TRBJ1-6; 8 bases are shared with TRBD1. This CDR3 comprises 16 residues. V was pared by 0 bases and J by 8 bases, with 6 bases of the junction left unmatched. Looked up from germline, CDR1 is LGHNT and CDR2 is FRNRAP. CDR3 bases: TGTGCTAGTGGTTTGGTACCGGGCAGGGGGCATTCACCCCTCCACTTT. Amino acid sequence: CASGLVPGRGHSPLHF.

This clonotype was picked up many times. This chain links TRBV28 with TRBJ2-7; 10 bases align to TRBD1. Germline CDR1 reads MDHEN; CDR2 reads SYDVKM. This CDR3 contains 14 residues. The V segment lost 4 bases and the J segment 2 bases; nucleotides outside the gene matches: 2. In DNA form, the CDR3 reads TGTGCCAGCAGTTCCGGACAGGGGGCCTACGAGCAGTACTTC. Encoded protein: CASSSGQGAYEQYF.

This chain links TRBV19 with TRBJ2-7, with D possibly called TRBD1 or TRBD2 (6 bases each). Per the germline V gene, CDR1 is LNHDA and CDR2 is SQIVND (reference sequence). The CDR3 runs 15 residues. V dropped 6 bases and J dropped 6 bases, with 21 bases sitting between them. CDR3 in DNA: TGTGCCAGTAGACGCCTTCGGGACGGGGGCGGCGAGCAGTACTTC. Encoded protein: CASRRLRDGGGEQYF.

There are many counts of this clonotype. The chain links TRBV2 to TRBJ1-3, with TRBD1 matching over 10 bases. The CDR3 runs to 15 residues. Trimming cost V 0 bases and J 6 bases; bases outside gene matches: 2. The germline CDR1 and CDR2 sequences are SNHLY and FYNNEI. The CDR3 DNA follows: TGTGCCAGCAGTGAAGCGGGACAGGGGTCAAACACCATATATTTT. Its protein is CASSEAGQGSNTIYF. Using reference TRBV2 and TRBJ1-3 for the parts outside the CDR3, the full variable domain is EPEVTQTPSHQVTQMGQEVILRCVPISNHLYFYWYRQILGQKVEFLVSFYNNEISEKSEIFDDQFSVERPDGSNFTLKIRSTKLEDSAMYFCASSEAGQGSNTIYFGEGSWLTVV.

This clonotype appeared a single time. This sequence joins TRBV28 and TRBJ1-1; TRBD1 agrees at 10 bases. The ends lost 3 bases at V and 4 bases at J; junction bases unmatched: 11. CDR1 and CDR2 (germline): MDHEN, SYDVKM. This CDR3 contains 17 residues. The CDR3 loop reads CASSFWDRGERGTEAFF. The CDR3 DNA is TGTGCCAGCAGTTTCTGGGACAGGGGCGAGAGGGGCACTGAAGCTTTCTTT. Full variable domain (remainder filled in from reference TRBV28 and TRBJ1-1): DVKVTQSSRYLVKRTGEKVFLECVQDMDHENMFWYRQDPGLGLRLIYFSYDVKMKEKGDIPEGYSVSREKKERFSLILESASTNQTSMYLCASSFWDRGERGTEAFFGQGTRLTVV.

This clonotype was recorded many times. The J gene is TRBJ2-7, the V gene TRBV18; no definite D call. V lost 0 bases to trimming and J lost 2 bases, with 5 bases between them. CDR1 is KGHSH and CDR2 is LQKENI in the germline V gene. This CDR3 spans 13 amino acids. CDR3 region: CASSPPSAYEQYF. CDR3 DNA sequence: TGTGCCAGCTCACCACCGTCAGCCTACGAGCAGTACTTC.

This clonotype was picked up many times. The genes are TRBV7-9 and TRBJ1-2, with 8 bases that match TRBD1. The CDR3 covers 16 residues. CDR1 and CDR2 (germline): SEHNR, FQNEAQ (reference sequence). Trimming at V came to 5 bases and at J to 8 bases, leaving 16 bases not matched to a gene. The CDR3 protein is CASSIILRTGREGYTF. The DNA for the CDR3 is TGTGCCAGCAGCATCATATTGAGGACAGGGAGGGAAGGCTACACCTTC. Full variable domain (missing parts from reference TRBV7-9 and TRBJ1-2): DTGVSQNPRHKITKRGQNVTFRCDPISEHNRLYWYRQTLGQGPEFLTYFQNEAQLEKSRLLSDRFSAERPKGSFSTLEIQRTEQGDSAMYLCASSIILRTGREGYTFGSGTRLTVV.

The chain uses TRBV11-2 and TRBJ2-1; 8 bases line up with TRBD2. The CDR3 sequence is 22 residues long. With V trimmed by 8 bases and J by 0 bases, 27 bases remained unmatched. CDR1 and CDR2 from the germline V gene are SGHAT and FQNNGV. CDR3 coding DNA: TGTGCCAGCTCACCACCGCCCTGGGCGGGAGGTGTCGTACCGAGCTCCTACAATGAGCAGTTCTTC. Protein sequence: CASSPPPWAGGVVPSSYNEQFF.